Each of the 8 T cell receptor beta chains below was sequenced from the same sample in a study of T cells in localized non-small cell lung cancer. TCRdb's copy holds only in-frame clones and misses some; the assay was immunoSEQ multiplex PCR. Altogether 1,500 to 2,000 clones are present, 22% being singletons, with the ten largest covering around a quarter. The sequences come from normal lung tissue next to the tumor, collected before any cancer treatment. The receptors shown here come from a man aged 35 to 69 with stage I lung adenocarcinoma.

Details on this clone: This sample includes further DNA sequences coding for the same CDR3. The chain combines TRBV11-3 with TRBJ2-5, with TRBD1 matching over 9 bases. Per the germline V gene, CDR1 is SGHNT and CDR2 is YENEEA. This CDR3 comprises 16 residues. Trimming removed 1 base from V and 5 bases from J; junction bases left unmatched: 8. The CDR3 protein is CASSLGGQGRRETQYF. CDR3 bases: TGTGCCAGCAGCTTAGGGGGACAGGGAAGGAGGGAGACCCAGTACTTC.

The genes are TRBV19 and TRBJ2-1; 13 nucleotides align to TRBD2. The germline gives CDR1 LNHDA, CDR2 SQIVND (reference sequence). V gave up 6 bases and J gave up 5 bases; unmatched junction bases: 13. This CDR3 region has 18 residues. The CDR3 nucleotides are TGTGCCAGTAGACATATGGCCCCGACTAGCGGGGGGAACAATGAGCAGTTCTTC. Protein product: CASRHMAPTSGGNNEQFF. The full variable domain, rest sourced from reference TRBV19 and TRBJ2-1, is DGGITQSPKYLFRKEGQNVTLSCEQNLNHDAMYWYRQDPGQGLRLIYYSQIVNDFQKGDIAEGYSVSREKKESFPLTVTSAQKNPTAFYLCASRHMAPTSGGNNEQFFGPGTRLTVL.

This clone was seen a few times. This sequence joins TRBV19 and TRBJ2-1; TRBD2 matches 14 bases. The CDR3 runs to 15 residues. V lost 5 bases, J lost 6 bases, and 3 bases stayed unmatched. Germline loops: CDR1 LNHDA, CDR2 SQIVND (reference sequence). The CDR3 DNA is TGTGCCAGTAGTGAGACTAGCGGGGGGGCCAATGAGCAGTTCTTC. It specifies CASSETSGGANEQFF.

This clone appeared a few times. The chain is built from TRBV30 and TRBJ1-5; a weak D match, TRBD1 (6 bases). This CDR3 has 13 amino acids. The germline V gene has CDR1 GTSNPN and CDR2 SVGIG (reference sequence). Trimming cost V 5 bases and J 7 bases, with 15 bases left between them. The CDR3 is CAWDTGPDQPQHF. CDR3 DNA: TGTGCCTGGGACACAGGGCCGGACCAGCCCCAGCATTTT.

The chain's CDR3 is CASSLVDRDSYEQYF. DNA of the CDR3: TGTGCCAGCAGCTTAGTGGACAGGGACTCCTACGAGCAGTACTTC. The rearrangement links TRBV11-3 to TRBJ2-7; 8 bases are shared with TRBD1. This CDR3 has 15 amino acids. Germline V gives CDR1 SGHNT, CDR2 YENEEA. V dropped 1 base and J dropped 0; count of bases not matched to a gene: 2. The variable domain in full, with the rest retrieved from reference TRBV11-3 and TRBJ2-7, is EAGVVQSPRYKIIEKKQPVAFWCNPISGHNTLYWYLQNLGQGPELLIRYENEEAVDDSQLPKDRFSAERLKGVDSTLKIQPAELGDSAVYLCASSLVDRDSYEQYFGPGTRLTVT.

The chain combines TRBV6-8 with TRBJ2-1; possible D gene TRBD1, 5 bases. The CDR3 sequence is 14 residues long. The V gene lost 6 bases and the J gene lost 3 bases, with 12 bases spanning the gap. Per germline, CDR1 MNHGY and CDR2 SAAAGT. The CDR3 spells CASRDSHIYNEQFF. The CDR3 DNA reads as TGTGCCAGCAGAGACAGCCATATCTACAATGAGCAGTTCTTC.

CDR3 nucleotide sequence: TGTGCCAGCAGCTTGCGGGAGGACTACAATGAGCAGTTCTTC. Translation gives CASSLREDYNEQFF. The gene calls are TRBV11-3 and TRBJ2-1, with 8 bases lining up with TRBD2. The germline V gene has CDR1 SGHNT and CDR2 YENEEA. Losses at the gene ends were 3 bases for V and 3 bases for J; bases not matched to a gene: 1. CDR3 size: 14 residues.

This clone occurred a few times. This chain uses TRBV28 with TRBJ2-5; 11 bases agree with TRBD2. The length of the CDR3 is 13 residues. Germline loops: CDR1 MDHEN, CDR2 SYDVKM. V lost 6 bases to trimming and J lost 7 bases; unmatched junction nucleotides: 4. In DNA, the CDR3 is TGTGCCAGCAGCCTAGCGGGGGGACGGACCCAGTACTTC. As protein: CASSLAGGRTQYF.